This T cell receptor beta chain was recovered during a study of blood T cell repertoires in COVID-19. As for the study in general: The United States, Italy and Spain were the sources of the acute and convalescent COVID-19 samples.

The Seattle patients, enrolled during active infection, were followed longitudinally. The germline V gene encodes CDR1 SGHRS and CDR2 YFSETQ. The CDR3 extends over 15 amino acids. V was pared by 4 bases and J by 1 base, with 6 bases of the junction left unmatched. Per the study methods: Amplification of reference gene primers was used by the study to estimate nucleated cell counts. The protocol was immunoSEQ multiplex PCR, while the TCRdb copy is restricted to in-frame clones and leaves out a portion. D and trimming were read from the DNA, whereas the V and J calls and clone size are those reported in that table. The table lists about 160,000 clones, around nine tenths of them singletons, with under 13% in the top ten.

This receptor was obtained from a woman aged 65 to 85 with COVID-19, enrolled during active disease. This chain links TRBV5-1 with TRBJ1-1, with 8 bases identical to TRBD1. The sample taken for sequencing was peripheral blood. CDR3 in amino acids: CASSQTGVRNTEAFF. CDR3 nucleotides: TGCGCCAGCAGCCAGACAGGGGTAAGGAACACTGAAGCTTTCTTT.